This is a list of T cell receptor beta chains from one sample in a study of neoadjuvant nivolumab and ipilimumab in lung cancer. The table came from immunoSEQ multiplex PCR; TCRdb's copy has only in-frame clones and leaves some out. The sample shows tens of thousands of clones, approximately 90% of them seen only once. The sequencing here drew on blood, taken before neoadjuvant nivolumab, alone or with ipilimumab. The origin of the receptors is an adult with non-small cell lung cancer. Some clones in this sample may be carry-over from other donors' samples. CDR3s include the opening cysteine and the closing phenylalanine or tryptophan. D genes are given only for firm matches. Clone size appears in some rows only: once, few, many, or a class for an expanded clone.

v_gene	j_gene	abundance	d_gene	CDR3nt	CDR3aa
TRBV5-4	TRBJ2-1	.	.	TGTGCCAGCAGCTTGGGCAACGGGGATGAGCAGTTCTTC	CASSLGNGDEQFF
TRBV4-1	TRBJ2-5	.	.	TGCGCCAGCAGCCAAGGCCTGGGGTCGCAAGAGACCCAGTACTTC	CASSQGLGSQETQYF
TRBV7-2	TRBJ2-7	.	.	TGTGCCAGCAGCTTAGCGTCGAAGGGGGCCTACGAGCAGTACTTC	CASSLASKGAYEQYF
TRBV2	TRBJ2-5	.	.	TGTGCCAGCACCGGGGACGGGGAGACCCAGTACTTC	CASTGDGETQYF
TRBV6-6	TRBJ1-3	once	.	TGTGCCAGCAAACCGACAGGTGGGGGAAACACCATATATTTT	CASKPTGGGNTIYF
TRBV11-3	TRBJ2-2	.	.	TGTGCCAGCAGCCCGTTTAGGGGGGCCGGGGAGCTGTTTTTT	CASSPFRGAGELFF
TRBV7-3	TRBJ1-1	once	.	TGTGCCAGCAGCTTAATGGACCAAACTGAAGCTTTCTTT	CASSLMDQTEAFF
TRBV7-3	TRBJ2-2	.	.	TGTGCCAGCAGCTTAAGGGGTAACGGGGAGCTGTTTTTT	CASSLRGNGELFF
TRBV2	TRBJ2-7	.	TRBD2	TGTGCCAGTACTAGACTAGCGTCCTCCTACGAGCAGTACTTC	CASTRLASSYEQYF
TRBV5-1	TRBJ2-2	.	TRBD1	TGCGCCAGCAGCTCGAGGACAGGGTTATCCACCGGGGAGCTGTTTTTT	CASSSRTGLSTGELFF
TRBV18	TRBJ1-2	.	TRBD1	TGTGCCAGCTCACCTGTGACAGGGGCAGCTGGCTACACCTTC	CASSPVTGAAGYTF
TRBV5-4	TRBJ1-5	.	.	TGTGCCAGCAGCTTGGGGGTCGGTCAGCCCCAGCATTTT	CASSLGVGQPQHF
TRBV9	TRBJ1-1	.	.	TGTGCCAGCAGCGTGTCCGAGTCTGAAGCTTTCTTT	CASSVSESEAFF
TRBV29-1	TRBJ2-5	once	.	TGCAGCGTTGATTCCAGCCGTAGGGAGACCCAGTACTTC	CSVDSSRRETQYF
TRBV20-1	TRBJ1-1	.	.	TGCAGTGCTAGAGGGAGCACTGAAGCTTTCTTT	CSARGSTEAFF
TRBV19	TRBJ2-3	.	TRBD2	TGTGCCAGTAGTATGGCTAGCGGGAGCACAGATACGCAGTATTTT	CASSMASGSTDTQYF
TRBV7-2	TRBJ1-2	.	.	TGTGCCAGCAGCCCGTACAGGGACTATGGCTACACCTTC	CASSPYRDYGYTF